These 3 T cell receptor beta chains originate from one sample sequenced in a study of blood T cell repertoires in COVID-19. This table comes from immunoSEQ multiplex PCR, and its TCRdb copy is limited to in-frame clones, with some not included. The sample comprises over 600,000 clones, over 80% of which are singletons, and over 0.2% rests with the top ten. The source material was peripheral blood. The source of these receptors is a woman between 18 and 29 years old with acute or convalescent COVID-19.

The genes are TRBV21-1 and TRBJ1-1. TRBV21-1 is labeled a pseudogene. The CDR3 has 12 residues. The CDR3: CARGGMRTEAFF. The CDR3 DNA sequence: TGTGCCAGGGGGGGGATGAGGACTGAAGCTTTCTTT.

The V call is TRBV19, the J call TRBJ2-3; possible D gene TRBD1, 6 bases. Deletions cut 6 bases from V and 3 bases from J, with 10 bases between. The CDR3 sequence is 13 residues long. CDR1 and CDR2 (germline): LNHDA, SQIVND (reference sequence). CDR3 amino acids: CASRGRGTDTQYF. CDR3 coding DNA: TGTGCCAGTAGGGGCAGGGGAACAGATACGCAGTATTTT. Variable domain in full (rest from reference TRBV19 and TRBJ2-3): DGGITQSPKYLFRKEGQNVTLSCEQNLNHDAMYWYRQDPGQGLRLIYYSQIVNDFQKGDIAEGYSVSREKKESFPLTVTSAQKNPTAFYLCASRGRGTDTQYFGPGTRLTVL.

The CDR3 protein is CSASYGNEQFF. The DNA of the CDR3 is TGCAGTGCTAGTTACGGTAATGAGCAGTTCTTC. V and J are TRBV20-1 and TRBJ2-1; D gene unclear. The CDR3 contains 11 residues. The V end lost 3 bases, the J end lost 7 bases, and 7 bases lay between the germline ends. Germline CDR1 is DFQATT and CDR2 is SNEGSKA (reference sequence).